The next 17 T cell receptor beta chains were all read from a single sample in a study of PD-L1 blockade in urothelial cancer. Stated time point: pretreatment peripheral blood. The table came from immunoSEQ multiplex PCR; TCRdb's copy has only in-frame clones and leaves some out. The repertoire holds around 45,000 clones, approximately 80% seen once, with around 15% in the top ten. Sequenced here: PBMCs, sampled around atezolizumab (anti-PD-L1) treatment. The source of these receptors is a man aged 55 to 70 with urothelial cancer.

V gene TRBV5-1 combines with J gene TRBJ2-2; weak D call: TRBD2 (6 bases). The V and J ends lost 6 bases and 5 bases respectively, with 14 bases between them. CDR1 SGHRS and CDR2 YFSETQ come from the germline V gene. The CDR3 consists of 14 residues. The CDR3 is CASTGLGGTGELFF. Written as DNA, the CDR3 is TGCGCCAGCACCGGACTTGGGGGGACCGGGGAGCTGTTTTTT.

J is TRBJ1-4 and V is TRBV27, with 7 positions matching TRBD1. Germline assignment: CDR1 MNHEY and CDR2 SMNVEV (reference sequence). The CDR3 spans 14 residues. V was clipped by 6 bases and J by 7 bases; unmatched bases: 8. CDR3 protein: CASRLQGIGEKLFF. In DNA form, the CDR3 reads TGTGCCAGCAGACTACAGGGGATTGGTGAAAAACTGTTTTTT.

This sequence joins TRBV30 and TRBJ1-4; no reliable D call. Trimming shortened V by 5 bases and J by 7 bases, and 14 bases separated the two germline ends. The V gene's germline CDR1 is GTSNPN and CDR2 SVGIG (reference sequence). The CDR3 has 13 residues. CDR3 region: CAWGGLPGEKLFF. The CDR3 DNA reads TGTGCCTGGGGCGGGCTCCCGGGTGAAAAACTGTTTTTT.

The sample holds a few counts of this clone. The V and J genes are TRBV2 and TRBJ1-2; a weak D match, TRBD1 (6 bases). V was cut by 3 bases and J by 4 bases, with 12 bases left in between. This CDR3 is built from 14 residues. Per the germline V gene, CDR1 is SNHLY and CDR2 is FYNNEI. CDR3 amino acids: CASSESAGAYGYTF. In DNA form, the CDR3 reads TGTGCCAGCAGTGAGTCGGCAGGGGCCTATGGCTACACCTTC.

This clone occurred once. The CDR3 DNA is TGTGCCAGCAGAGGGGGGACAGACTCCTACGAGCAGTACTTC. Its protein product is CASRGGTDSYEQYF. This chain uses TRBV6-6 with TRBJ2-7; maybe TRBD1 (7 bases). V lost 6 bases to trimming and J lost 0 bases, with 12 bases between them. Germline V gene data show CDR1 as MNHNY and CDR2 as SVGAGI (reference sequence). CDR3 size: 14 residues.

CDR3: CASSSSHVEETQYF. DNA of the CDR3: TGTGCCAGTAGTTCGAGTCACGTCGAGGAGACCCAGTACTTC. The V gene is TRBV19, the J gene TRBJ2-5; D gene unclear. CDR1 is LNHDA, CDR2 SQIVND, per germline (reference sequence). The CDR3 is 14 amino acids. The germline V and J ends were trimmed by 5 bases and 5 bases, with 15 bases remaining between them.

This chain joins TRBV4-3 and TRBJ2-7; no firm D call. This CDR3 spans 15 amino acids. The V end was cut by 0 bases, the J end by 3 bases, with 12 bases between. Germline V CDR1 and CDR2: LGHNA, YSLEER. DNA for the CDR3: TGCGCCAGCAGCCAAGATACCCAGCTAGACTACGAGCAGTACTTC. It specifies CASSQDTQLDYEQYF.

The chain joins TRBV2 to TRBJ2-3, with 13 bases matching TRBD2. The CDR3 consists of 16 residues. The ends lost 4 bases at V and 2 bases at J; junction bases unmatched: 3. Looked up from germline, CDR1 is SNHLY and CDR2 is FYNNEI. Here the CDR3 DNA reads TGTGCCAGCAGTGGGACTAGCGGGGGACTCACAGATACGCAGTATTTT. This codes for CASSGTSGGLTDTQYF.

The V gene is TRBV11-3, the J gene TRBJ2-5, with D hard to call. From germline, CDR1 is SGHNT and CDR2 YENEEA. The CDR3 is 17 residues long. Trimming left V 1 base short and J 0 bases short, with 15 bases between. CDR3 protein: CASSLGQRPSNQETQYF. CDR3 DNA: TGTGCCAGCAGCTTAGGGCAGAGGCCCTCTAACCAAGAGACCCAGTACTTC.

The gene calls are TRBV5-1 and TRBJ2-3, with 7 bases lining up with TRBD2. The CDR3 contains 16 residues. Germline CDR1 and CDR2: SGHRS and YFSETQ. J gave up 2 bases and V 4 bases, and 10 bases lay outside the gene matches. The CDR3 reads CASSPGASGNTDTQYF. The CDR3 nucleotides are TGCGCCAGCAGCCCTGGCGCTAGCGGAAACACAGATACGCAGTATTTT.

The CDR3 region has the DNA TGTGCCAGCAGATACGGGACAGGGGGCACCTACGAGCAGTACTTC. Its translation is CASRYGTGGTYEQYF. The rearrangement links TRBV11-2 to TRBJ2-7; the match to TRBD1 covers 12 bases. CDR3 length equals 15 residues. CDR1 and CDR2 (germline): SGHAT, FQNNGV. The trim removed 6 bases at V and 2 bases at J, leaving 5 bases unmatched.

The V and J genes are TRBV12-1 and TRBJ2-3; the D call in the table, TRBD2, was not verified against the DNA. TRBV12-1 is a pseudogene. The CDR3 contains 17 residues. The CDR3 loop is CASSSQEWREKTDTQYF. The CDR3 DNA follows: TGTGCCAGCAGCTCCCAAGAATGGCGGGAGAAGACAGATACGCAGTATTTT.

The CDR3 bases are TGTGCCAGCAGTTTACCAGGACAGAGCTACACCTTC. Protein product: CASSLPGQSYTF. The chain recombines TRBV28 with TRBJ1-2; tentative D call: TRBD1 (6 bases). CDR3 length equals 12 residues. The germline V gene encodes CDR1 MDHEN and CDR2 SYDVKM. Between the trimmed V and J ends, which lost 2 bases and 9 bases, there was a span of 10 bases.

J is TRBJ2-2 and V is TRBV11-2, with D possibly being TRBD1 (6 bases). Germline V gives CDR1 SGHAT, CDR2 FQNNGV. V dropped 2 bases and J dropped 7 bases, with 17 bases sitting between them. CDR3 length equals 16 residues. CDR3 in amino acids: CASSLITWVGGGELFF. The CDR3 DNA is TGTGCCAGCAGCTTAATAACGTGGGTAGGGGGCGGGGAGCTGTTTTTT.

CDR3 in DNA: TGCGCCAGCAGCCCAGGAGGGACAGGGCGAAACATTCAGTACTTC. Protein product: CASSPGGTGRNIQYF. This chain connects TRBV5-1 to TRBJ2-4; 9 positions agree with TRBD1. The CDR3 runs to 15 residues. Germline assignment: CDR1 SGHRS and CDR2 YFSETQ. V dropped 4 bases and J dropped 6; count of bases not matched to a gene: 8.

This clone came up a few times. The CDR3 DNA follows: TGTGCCAGCAGTCGTACAGGGGATCAGCCCCAGCATTTT. Residues: CASSRTGDQPQHF. The chain links TRBV7-9 to TRBJ1-5; 7 bases are a match to TRBD1. Germline V CDR1 and CDR2: SEHNR, FQNEAQ (reference sequence). V dropped 6 bases and J dropped 5; count of bases not matched to a gene: 4. The CDR3 is 13 residues long. Full variable domain (remainder filled in from reference TRBV7-9 and TRBJ1-5): DTGVSQNPRHKITKRGQNVTFRCDPISEHNRLYWYRQTLGQGPEFLTYFQNEAQLEKSRLLSDRFSAERPKGSFSTLEIQRTEQGDSAMYLCASSRTGDQPQHFGDGTRLSIL.

This chain links TRBV29-1 with TRBJ1-1; D is perhaps TRBD1 (6 bases). V was pared by 7 bases and J by 4 bases, with 22 bases between. This CDR3 comprises 15 residues. CDR1 is SQVTM, CDR2 ANQGSEA, per germline. CDR3 DNA sequence: TGCAGCGGCAGCTGGGCCCGGTTAGGGGGCACTGAAGCTTTCTTT. Residues: CSGSWARLGGTEAFF.